A selection of T cell receptor beta chains follows, all from one sample in a study of blood T cell repertoires in COVID-19. Data came from immunoSEQ multiplex PCR; TCRdb stores just in-frame clones and leaves some out. The data hold some 70,000 clones, with around nine tenths observed a single time. The specimen sequenced was peripheral blood. These receptors originate from a man in his 60s with acute or convalescent COVID-19. Each CDR3 is given with its conserved first and last residue. Fields, in order: V gene, clone size, J gene, D gene, CDR3 DNA, CDR3 protein. A D gene is named only where the DNA matches it firmly. Clone size is not always given. Where it is, it says once, few, many or a class for expanded clones.

TRBV5-4,-,TRBJ2-7,TRBD1,TGTGCCAGCAGATCAGACAGGGACAGCTACGAGCAGTACTTC,CASRSDRDSYEQYF
TRBV27,-,TRBJ2-7,TRBD2,TGTGCCAGCAAATTAGCGGGAGGGTCTCCCTACGAGCAGTACTTC,CASKLAGGSPYEQYF
TRBV5-1,-,TRBJ2-3,-,TGCGCCAGCAGCCCGACAGGAGGTTTATTCGATACGCAGTATTTT,CASSPTGGLFDTQYF
TRBV3-1/TRBV3-2,-,TRBJ1-6,-,TGTGCCAGCAGCCCCGGCCCGGGGGGCCGGTCACCCCTCCACTTT,CASSPGPGGRSPLHF
TRBV25-1,-,TRBJ1-2,TRBD1,TGTGCCAGCAGTGCCCGGGACAGGGGCTTCTACACCTTC,CASSARDRGFYTF
TRBV5-4,once,TRBJ2-3,-,TGTGCCAGCAGCTTGGACACCACAGATACGCAGTATTTT,CASSLDTTDTQYF
TRBV14,-,TRBJ2-1,-,TGTGCCAGCAGCCTCATCGGAGTCTCCTACAATGAGCAGTTCTTC,CASSLIGVSYNEQFF
TRBV20-1,-,TRBJ1-2,-,TGCAGTGCTAGTAGGACAGCCAACTATGGCTACACCTTC,CSASRTANYGYTF
TRBV5-1,-,TRBJ1-4,-,TGCGCCAGCAGCTCACAGGGTTCTCGTGAAAAACTGTTTTTT,CASSSQGSREKLFF
TRBV5-1,-,TRBJ1-1,-,TGCGCCAGCAGCTTTACAGGGAACACTGAAGCTTTCTTT,CASSFTGNTEAFF
TRBV7-9,-,TRBJ1-1,-,TGTGCCAGCAGCTTGGCGGGAAGCCCTGAAGCTTTCTTT,CASSLAGSPEAFF
TRBV4-2,many,TRBJ2-2,TRBD1,TGTGCCAGCAGCCAAAACAGGGGATTCACCGGGGAGCTGTTTTTT,CASSQNRGFTGELFF
TRBV25-1,-,TRBJ1-1,-,TGTGCCAGCAGTGCGGGGAACACTGAAGCTTTCTTT,CASSAGNTEAFF
TRBV6-1,-,TRBJ2-5,-,TGTGCCAGCAGTGAAGCGTGGGGAGGCGAGACCCAGTACTTC,CASSEAWGGETQYF
TRBV9,-,TRBJ1-2,TRBD1,TGTGCCAGCAGCGTAGCCGGACAGGGGGGGGCGGATGGCTACACCTTC,CASSVAGQGGADGYTF
TRBV5-1,-,TRBJ2-3,TRBD1,TGCGCCAGCAGTCGCGACAGGGCAGATACGCAGTATTTT,CASSRDRADTQYF
TRBV5-1,-,TRBJ1-6,-,TGCGCCAGCAGACAGACGGAAACCTATAATTCACCCCTCCACTTT,CASRQTETYNSPLHF
TRBV15,-,TRBJ2-2,TRBD2,TGTGCCACCAGTGCCAGCGGGAGGGCCTTCTCTTTCTCCGGGGAGCTGTTTTTT,CATSASGRAFSFSGELFF
TRBV15,-,TRBJ1-3,-,TGTGCCACCAGCAGAGATCAATCGGGGTCGGGAAACACCATATATTTT,CATSRDQSGSGNTIYF
TRBV6-5,-,TRBJ2-3,-,TGTGCCAGCAGTTACATGGCCAGCACAGATACGCAGTATTTT,CASSYMASTDTQYF
TRBV10-2,-,TRBJ1-1,TRBD1,TGCGCCAGCCGCGACAGGGACAATTCCCGACGCAAGAACACTGAAGCTTTCTTT,CASRDRDNSRRKNTEAFF
TRBV20-1,-,TRBJ2-7,-,TGCAGTGCTAGTATTGCTAAAGAGCAGTACTTC,CSASIAKEQYF
TRBV5-1,-,TRBJ2-2,-,TGCGCCAGCAGCTTGGCCTACAGAACGAACACCGGGGAGCTGTTTTTT,CASSLAYRTNTGELFF
TRBV28,-,TRBJ1-2,TRBD1,TGTGCCAGCAGTTTCCCTGACAGGGGAGGTGGCTACACCTTC,CASSFPDRGGGYTF
TRBV6-1,-,TRBJ2-7,-,TGTGCCAGCAGTGAACAGGGCTACGAGCAGTACTTC,CASSEQGYEQYF
TRBV5-1,-,TRBJ2-2,TRBD2,TGCGCCAGCAGCTTTGCTAGCGGGCTTTCAGGGGAGCTGTTTTTT,CASSFASGLSGELFF
TRBV14,few,TRBJ1-2,-,TGTGCCAGCAGCCAAGATTACAGTCATGGCTACACCTTC,CASSQDYSHGYTF
TRBV6-1,-,TRBJ1-4,-,TGTGCCAGCAGTGAAAAGGGGATTGAAAAACTGTTTTTT,CASSEKGIEKLFF
TRBV6-2/TRBV6-3,-,TRBJ2-3,-,TGTGCCAGCAGTTACCTAGATACGCAGTATTTT,CASSYLDTQYF
TRBV21-1,-,TRBJ1-4,-,TGTGCCAGCAGCCCCGAGGAGGGACAGGGGAGTAGAACTAATGAAAAACTGTTTTTT,CASSPEEGQGSRTNEKLFF
TRBV7-9,-,TRBJ2-2,-,TGTGCCAGCAGCATAGGACTATACGGGGAGCTGTTTTTT,CASSIGLYGELFF
TRBV6-1,-,TRBJ1-6,-,TGTGCCAGCAGTGAAATGTCCGTCGGCTCCTATAATTCACCCCTCCACTTT,CASSEMSVGSYNSPLHF
TRBV6-6,-,TRBJ1-2,-,TGTGCCAGCAGTTACCCCGGTACGCGCGCAATTGGCTACACCTTC,CASSYPGTRAIGYTF
TRBV6-5,-,TRBJ1-1,-,TGTGCCAGCAGCGTAAACACTGAAGCTTTCTTT,CASSVNTEAFF
TRBV5-1,-,TRBJ1-5,-,TGCGCCAGCAGCTTGGGAGGAATTAGCAATCAGCCCCAGCATTTT,CASSLGGISNQPQHF
TRBV5-6,-,TRBJ1-1,-,TGTGCCAGCAGCTTGGGGCAGGGTACCACTGAAGCTTTCTTT,CASSLGQGTTEAFF
TRBV12-5,-,TRBJ2-3,TRBD2,TGTGCTAGTTTGGGGGGGTTGGGCACAGATACGCAGTATTTT,CASLGGLGTDTQYF
TRBV15,-,TRBJ2-3,-,TGTGCCACCAGCAGAGGTGTAGGTAGCGGCACAGATACGCAGTATTTT,CATSRGVGSGTDTQYF
TRBV9,-,TRBJ2-7,TRBD1,TGTGCCAGCAGCGTAATGGGACAGGGGCCCTACGAGCAGTACTTC,CASSVMGQGPYEQYF
TRBV5-6,-,TRBJ2-2,-,TGTGCCAGCAGCGCGACAGTAAACACCGGGGAGCTGTTTTTT,CASSATVNTGELFF
TRBV2,once,TRBJ1-4,-,TGTGCCAGCAGCCCAGGACAGACGAGGGAAAAACTGTTTTTT,CASSPGQTREKLFF
TRBV6-5,-,TRBJ2-3,TRBD2,TGTGCCACCCTTAGCGGGGGGGCTGCAGATACGCAGTATTTT,CATLSGGAADTQYF
TRBV2,-,TRBJ2-5,-,TGTGCCAGCAGTGACGGACTAGGGACATTAGAGACCCAGTACTTC,CASSDGLGTLETQYF
TRBV6-5,-,TRBJ2-2,TRBD1,TGTGCCAGCCGACAGGGGTCAGCGGTTGGGGGGGAGCTGTTTTTT,CASRQGSAVGGELFF
TRBV14,-,TRBJ2-3,TRBD2,TGTGCCAGCAGCCAAGGCCCTAGCGGGAGAAGAACAGATACGCAGTATTTT,CASSQGPSGRRTDTQYF
TRBV6-1,-,TRBJ2-1,-,TGTGCCAGCAGTGAAGATTTGACAGGCTACAATGAGCAGTTCTTC,CASSEDLTGYNEQFF
TRBV28,-,TRBJ1-1,-,TGTGCCAGCAGTCAAGGGACAGAAGCTTTCTTT,CASSQGTEAFF
TRBV19,-,TRBJ2-4,-,TGTGCCAGTAGTATTCGCGGCCAAAACATTCAGTACTTC,CASSIRGQNIQYF
TRBV2,-,TRBJ2-1,-,TGTGCCAGCACCGAAGGTCGGACGGAGGTAGGTGAGCAGTTCTTC,CASTEGRTEVGEQFF
TRBV2,once,TRBJ2-3,-,TGTGCCAGCAGTACTAGGGGGGGCGTGTCAGATACGCAGTATTTT,CASSTRGGVSDTQYF
TRBV7-9,-,TRBJ1-2,TRBD1,TGTGCCAGCAGCCCGGGCTGGACAGGGGACTATGGCTACACCTTC,CASSPGWTGDYGYTF
TRBV7-2,-,TRBJ2-7,-,TGTGCCAGCAGTCCGGGCGGACAGTCCTACGAGCAGTACTTC,CASSPGGQSYEQYF
TRBV12-5,-,TRBJ2-2,TRBD2,TGTGCTAGTGGTTTGTACGGACTAGCTGGCGCCGGGGAGCTGTTTTTT,CASGLYGLAGAGELFF
TRBV3-1/TRBV3-2,-,TRBJ1-5,-,TGTGCCAGCAGCCCCGTTCCGGGCAATCAGCCCCAGCATTTT,CASSPVPGNQPQHF
TRBV30,-,TRBJ1-1,-,TGTGCCTGTACCAGGATGAACACTGAAGCTTTCTTT,CACTRMNTEAFF
TRBV19,-,TRBJ2-2,-,TGTGCCAGTAGTATAGTCAGGGTCACCGGGGAGCTGTTTTTT,CASSIVRVTGELFF
TRBV5-1,-,TRBJ2-2,TRBD2,TGCGCCAGCAGCTCTAGCGGGAACACCGGGGAGCTGTTTTTT,CASSSSGNTGELFF
TRBV5-6,-,TRBJ2-5,-,TGTGCCAGCAGGGCGGGGTCCCAAGAGACCCAGTACTTC,CASRAGSQETQYF
TRBV28,-,TRBJ1-5,-,TGTGCCAGCAGTGAAGGACAGCTCTATCAGCCCCAGCATTTT,CASSEGQLYQPQHF